This TCR beta chain is from a study of a mutant IDH1 vaccine in newly diagnosed glioma. Study information: Previous care, which was radiotherapy, temozolomide, or both, most often involved both. Visit timing is recorded as week 35 for V12 and week 47 for V13.

Using immunoSEQ multiplex PCR, the repertoire was profiled, and TCRdb retains in-frame clones only, with some absent. Of 25,000 to 40,000 clones detected, 89% appear once; the ten largest clones hold 2% to 2.5%. Time point described: week 47, end of study. Vaccination used 300 ug of mutant IDH1 20-mer peptide per dose, with topical imiquimod. About this clone: Its antigen is still unknown.

V was clipped by 0 bases and J by 5 bases; unmatched bases: 3. From germline, CDR1 is SGHRS and CDR2 YFSETQ. CDR3 length: 15 amino acids. This specimen was PBMCs, taken from a glioma patient whose treatment included an IDH1 peptide vaccine. The sequence came from a middle-aged man with glioma. V usage is TRBV5-1 and J usage is TRBJ2-2; 8 nucleotides match TRBD1. The CDR3 protein is CASSLVQGATGELFF. The CDR3 bases are TGCGCCAGCAGCTTGGTGCAGGGGGCAACCGGGGAGCTGTTTTTT.